Listed below are T cell receptor beta chains from one sample, sequenced in a study of T cell repertoires in cytomegalovirus infection. TCRdb ran MiXCR on the reads and lists one entry per CDR3 protein. The sample records under 200,000 distinct CDR3 sequences, 17% being singletons. Sequencing was carried out using CD8+ T cells from PBMCs. The receptors here all came from a human donor in good health (CMV status not recorded). Some clones in this sample may be carry-over from other donors' samples. CDR3s include the opening cysteine and the closing phenylalanine or tryptophan. D genes are given only for firm matches. A clone size is listed for some rows: how often the clone was seen (once, few, many), or a class if it is expanded.

V gene	J gene	D gene	clone size	CDR3 protein	CDR3 DNA
TRBV28	TRBJ2-7	TRBD2	NA	CASTGLGGAKEQYF	TGTGCCAGCACGGGCCTCGGGGGGGCGAAAGAGCAGTACTTC
TRBV6-6	TRBJ1-5	NA	few	CASTVQGFNQPQHF	TGTGCCAGCACTGTACAGGGATTCAATCAGCCCCAGCATTTT
TRBV7-9	TRBJ1-1	NA	NA	CASTKPGTHTEAFF	TGTGCCAGCACCAAACCGGGGACCCACACTGAAGCTTTCTTT
TRBV12-5	TRBJ2-5	TRBD2	few	CASGPGGQETQYF	TGTGCTAGTGGTCCGGGGGGCCAAGAGACCCAGTACTTC
TRBV7-9	TRBJ1-1	TRBD1	NA	CASSRPGTGGWGNTEAFF	TGTGCCAGCAGCCGACCCGGGACAGGGGGCTGGGGGAACACTGAAGCTTTCTTT
TRBV7-2	TRBJ1-1	TRBD1	few	CASSRNVDRVPRSEAFF	TGTGCCAGCAGTCGAAACGTCGACAGGGTCCCGCGCTCTGAAGCTTTCTTT
TRBV7-9	TRBJ1-3	TRBD1	few	CASSRDRFSGNTIYF	TGTGCCAGCAGCCGGGACAGATTCTCTGGAAACACCATATATTTT
TRBV19	TRBJ2-1	NA	few	CATAPSMLNNEQFF	TGTGCTACCGCCCCGAGTATGCTTAACAATGAGCAGTTCTTC
TRBV7-3	TRBJ2-1	TRBD2	NA	CASSLTLSGRANNEQFF	TGTGCCAGCAGCTTAACGTTAAGCGGGAGGGCCAACAATGAGCAGTTCTTC
TRBV6-4	TRBJ2-2	NA	NA	CASSDGTTGELFF	TGTGCCAGCAGTGACGGGACCACCGGGGAGCTGTTTTTT
TRBV12-5	TRBJ1-5	NA	few	CASGLSGQPQHF	TGTGCTAGTGGTTTGTCAGGACAGCCCCAGCATTTT
TRBV11-1	TRBJ1-2	NA	few	CASSSTGNYGYTF	TGTGCCAGCAGCTCGACGGGGAACTATGGCTACACCTTC
TRBV11-2	TRBJ2-2	TRBD2	few	CASRRAGGNTGELFF	TGTGCCAGCAGGCGAGCGGGAGGAAACACCGGGGAGCTGTTTTTT
TRBV10-3	TRBJ1-5	NA	NA	CAIGGEPSNQPQHF	TGTGCCATCGGGGGCGAGCCTAGCAATCAGCCCCAGCATTTT
TRBV5-1	TRBJ2-7	NA	once	CASSLDSPYEQYF	TGCGCCAGCAGCTTGGACAGCCCATACGAGCAGTACTTC
TRBV7-8	TRBJ2-7	TRBD2	NA	CASSSTGTSRYEQYF	TGTGCCAGCAGCTCTACCGGGACTAGCAGATACGAGCAGTACTTC
TRBV7-6	TRBJ2-7	NA	few	CASSPDLPMAEQYF	TGTGCCAGCAGCCCCGACCTCCCCATGGCCGAGCAGTACTTC
TRBV7-2	TRBJ1-2	NA	NA	CASSHVPGSIYGYTF	TGTGCCAGCAGCCACGTCCCCGGGTCTATCTATGGCTACACCTTC
TRBV28	TRBJ2-7	NA	few	CASSWSSGTLGYEQYF	TGTGCCAGCAGTTGGTCATCCGGGACGCTCGGCTACGAGCAGTACTTC
TRBV28	TRBJ2-7	NA	few	CASSLHPLEDPPYEQYF	TGTGCCAGCAGTTTGCACCCTCTCGAGGACCCTCCATACGAGCAGTACTTC
TRBV7-8	TRBJ2-1	TRBD1	NA	CASSSLPGGYNEQFF	TGTGCCAGCAGCTCCCTTCCAGGGGGCTACAATGAGCAGTTCTTC
TRBV19	TRBJ2-1	TRBD2	NA	CASSVGTSDYNEQFF	TGTGCCAGTAGTGTCGGGACTAGCGACTACAATGAGCAGTTCTTC
TRBV7-2	TRBJ1-6	TRBD1	NA	CASTPGQESSPLHF	TGTGCCAGTACTCCGGGACAGGAATCCTCACCCCTCCACTTT
TRBV6-6	TRBJ2-3	TRBD1	few	CASTFRTGDSTDTQYF	TGTGCCAGCACCTTCAGGACAGGGGATAGCACAGATACGCAGTATTTT
TRBV7-9	TRBJ2-5	NA	NA	CASSLALKLQETQYF	TGTGCCAGCAGCTTAGCGCTCAAGCTCCAAGAGACCCAGTACTTC
TRBV7-9	TRBJ2-1	TRBD2	NA	CASRRGDRSYNEQFF	TGTGCCAGCCGCCGGGGGGACCGCTCCTACAATGAGCAGTTCTTC
TRBV7-9	TRBJ2-1	TRBD1	NA	CASSLVTGGEEQFF	TGTGCCAGCAGCTTAGTGACAGGGGGCGAAGAGCAGTTCTTC
TRBV7-8	TRBJ2-7	TRBD1	NA	CASSRRDRPYEQYF	TGTGCCAGCAGTCGCCGGGACAGACCCTACGAGCAGTACTTC
TRBV7-2	TRBJ2-7	NA	NA	CASRGRRGEQYF	TGTGCCAGCAGAGGACGGCGGGGAGAGCAGTACTTC
TRBV5-1	TRBJ1-1	NA	NA	CASSLDSHTEAFF	TGCGCCAGCAGTTTGGACAGCCACACTGAAGCTTTCTTT
TRBV25-1	TRBJ1-2	NA	many	CASSLGYGYTF	TGTGCCAGCAGCCTCGGCTATGGCTACACCTTC
TRBV6-2/TRBV6-3	TRBJ2-5	NA	NA	CASNVRDAQETQYF	TGTGCCAGCAATGTTCGGGACGCACAGGAGACCCAGTACTTC
TRBV7-2	TRBJ2-7	NA	few	CASSPSTAYEQYF	TGTGCCAGCAGCCCATCGACAGCGTACGAGCAGTACTTC
TRBV28	TRBJ1-3	NA	NA	CASSLSFGSGNTIYF	TGTGCCAGCAGTCTTAGTTTTGGGTCTGGAAACACCATATATTTT
TRBV7-3	TRBJ2-7	NA	NA	CASSSMGGPAYEQYF	TGTGCCAGCAGCTCCATGGGAGGTCCCGCCTACGAGCAGTACTTC
TRBV29-1	TRBJ2-5	TRBD2	NA	CSVDTRLLAGIQETQYF	TGCAGCGTTGATACCCGCTTGCTAGCGGGGATTCAAGAGACCCAGTACTTC